The clone carrying this T cell receptor (beta chain) was found a few times. Authors' analysis steps: From reference gene primer amplification, estimates of nucleated cell counts were derived. Repertoires were generated with immunoSEQ multiplex PCR, while TCRdb's copy carries only in-frame clones and drops some. V and J calls plus clone size are reproduced from that table; the DNA served to infer D and trimming. The data show 45,000 to 55,000 clones, around 91% seen once. The sample belongs to a study of blood T cell repertoires in COVID-19. Across the whole study: PBMCs, B-cell-depleted T cells, or T cells provided the cDNA or gDNA that made up the material.

V shed 5 bases and J shed 10 bases, with 18 bases lying between them. The CDR3 spans 15 residues. CDR1 is LNHDA and CDR2 is SQIVND in the germline V gene (reference sequence). The clonotype comes from a human donor in a cohort sampled during active COVID-19. The specimen was peripheral blood. The chain recombines TRBV19 with TRBJ1-6; D may be TRBD1 (6 bases). CDR3 DNA sequence: TGTGCCAGTAGTTCGACAACAGGGTTGGGGTCACCCCTCCACTTT. It specifies CASSSTTGLGSPLHF.